Listed below are T cell receptor beta chains from one sample, sequenced in a study of blood T cell repertoires in COVID-19. Clones were read by immunoSEQ multiplex PCR, and TCRdb kept only the in-frame ones, dropping some. The table shows 200,000 or so clones, with about 90% occurring only once. Sequencing input: peripheral blood. These receptors were obtained from a man aged 35 to 55 with active or convalescent COVID-19. Each CDR3 is given with its conserved first and last residue. D genes are given only for firm matches. Where a row states a size, it is once, few, many or the class of an expanded clone; other rows omit it.

clone size: .; J gene: TRBJ2-3; D gene: TRBD2; V gene: TRBV7-2; CDR3 protein: CASSFTAGGSDTQYF; CDR3 DNA: TGTGCCAGCAGCTTCACAGCGGGAGGTAGCGATACGCAGTATTTT
clone size: .; J gene: TRBJ2-7; D gene: TRBD1; V gene: TRBV28; CDR3 protein: CASSQGAEYEQYF; CDR3 DNA: TGTGCCAGCAGCCAGGGGGCTGAATACGAGCAGTACTTC
clone size: many; J gene: TRBJ2-5; D gene: .; V gene: TRBV6-5; CDR3 protein: CASSYDGDPGAQYF; CDR3 DNA: TGTGCCAGCAGTTACGATGGGGACCCAGGGGCCCAGTACTTC
clone size: .; J gene: TRBJ2-1; D gene: .; V gene: TRBV3-1/TRBV3-2; CDR3 protein: CASSSQTTGKQFF; CDR3 DNA: TGTGCCAGCAGCTCTCAAACTACAGGAAAGCAGTTCTTC
clone size: .; J gene: TRBJ1-1; D gene: .; V gene: TRBV4-1; CDR3 protein: CASSQAQRATEAFF; CDR3 DNA: TGCGCCAGCAGCCAAGCGCAGAGGGCGACTGAAGCTTTCTTT
clone size: .; J gene: TRBJ2-7; D gene: .; V gene: TRBV21-1; CDR3 protein: CASPPRDSRYEQYF; CDR3 DNA: TGTGCCAGCCCCCCTCGGGACAGTCGATACGAGCAGTACTTC
clone size: .; J gene: TRBJ2-7; D gene: .; V gene: TRBV7-9; CDR3 protein: CASSLPGGYEQYF; CDR3 DNA: TGTGCCAGCAGCCTACCCGGGGGATACGAGCAGTACTTC
clone size: .; J gene: TRBJ2-7; D gene: TRBD1; V gene: TRBV13; CDR3 protein: CASSFRTGAYEQYF; CDR3 DNA: TGTGCCAGCAGCTTTCGGACAGGGGCCTACGAGCAGTACTTC
clone size: .; J gene: TRBJ1-5; D gene: TRBD1; V gene: TRBV19; CDR3 protein: CASSIWDRSNQPQHF; CDR3 DNA: TGTGCCAGTAGTATCTGGGACAGGAGCAATCAGCCCCAGCATTTT
clone size: .; J gene: TRBJ2-7; D gene: .; V gene: TRBV19; CDR3 protein: CASTEGASYEQYF; CDR3 DNA: TGTGCCAGTACTGAAGGAGCCTCCTACGAGCAGTACTTC
clone size: .; J gene: TRBJ1-4; D gene: TRBD1; V gene: TRBV25-1; CDR3 protein: CASSDPGVRGSLNEKLFF; CDR3 DNA: TGTGCCAGCAGTGACCCTGGGGTCAGGGGGAGCCTGAATGAAAAACTGTTTTTT
clone size: many; J gene: TRBJ1-6; D gene: .; V gene: TRBV7-3; CDR3 protein: CASSLRMGSPLHF; CDR3 DNA: TGTGCCAGCAGCTTAAGGATGGGCTCACCCCTCCACTTT
clone size: .; J gene: TRBJ1-5; D gene: .; V gene: TRBV19; CDR3 protein: CASSMRLGQTSNQPQHF; CDR3 DNA: TGTGCCAGTAGTATGCGGTTGGGGCAAACAAGCAATCAGCCCCAGCATTTT
clone size: few; J gene: TRBJ2-7; D gene: .; V gene: TRBV19; CDR3 protein: CASTRDKGYEQYF; CDR3 DNA: TGTGCCAGTACCCGGGACAAGGGCTACGAGCAGTACTTC
clone size: once; J gene: TRBJ2-7; D gene: .; V gene: TRBV19; CDR3 protein: CASSTAGAKYEQYF; CDR3 DNA: TGTGCCAGTAGTACTGCGGGGGCGAAGTACGAGCAGTACTTC
clone size: few; J gene: TRBJ1-5; D gene: .; V gene: TRBV2; CDR3 protein: CASSEGHSNQPQHF; CDR3 DNA: TGTGCCAGCAGTGAAGGACACAGCAATCAGCCCCAGCATTTT
clone size: .; J gene: TRBJ2-3; D gene: TRBD2; V gene: TRBV20-1; CDR3 protein: CSASDLAGADTQYF; CDR3 DNA: TGCAGTGCTAGTGACCTAGCGGGGGCAGATACGCAGTATTTT
clone size: .; J gene: TRBJ2-1; D gene: TRBD2; V gene: TRBV7-9; CDR3 protein: CASSHGLAGWNEQFF; CDR3 DNA: TGTGCCAGCAGCCACGGACTAGCGGGCTGGAATGAGCAGTTCTTC
clone size: .; J gene: TRBJ1-2; D gene: .; V gene: TRBV7-2; CDR3 protein: CASVNLSGEYGYTF; CDR3 DNA: TGTGCCAGCGTCAATCTAAGCGGGGAGTATGGCTACACCTTC
clone size: .; J gene: TRBJ1-5; D gene: TRBD1; V gene: TRBV28; CDR3 protein: CASGIWGDSYQPQHF; CDR3 DNA: TGTGCCAGCGGGATTTGGGGGGACAGCTATCAGCCCCAGCATTTT
clone size: .; J gene: TRBJ2-2; D gene: TRBD2; V gene: TRBV19; CDR3 protein: CASSWLSGSTGELFF; CDR3 DNA: TGTGCCAGTAGTTGGTTGAGCGGGAGTACCGGGGAGCTGTTTTTT
clone size: .; J gene: TRBJ2-3; D gene: TRBD2; V gene: TRBV16; CDR3 protein: CASSQSGLAATDTQYF; CDR3 DNA: TGTGCCAGCAGCCAATCAGGACTAGCGGCTACAGATACGCAGTATTTT
clone size: .; J gene: TRBJ2-2; D gene: .; V gene: TRBV27; CDR3 protein: CASSLWSPLPGELFF; CDR3 DNA: TGTGCCAGCAGTTTATGGTCCCCCCTACCCGGGGAGCTGTTTTTT
clone size: .; J gene: TRBJ1-3; D gene: .; V gene: TRBV5-1; CDR3 protein: CASSLDFNRDRNTIYF; CDR3 DNA: TGCGCCAGCAGCTTGGACTTCAACAGGGACCGAAACACCATATATTTT
clone size: .; J gene: TRBJ2-1; D gene: .; V gene: TRBV5-1; CDR3 protein: CASSLTGSNNEQFF; CDR3 DNA: TGCGCCAGCAGCTTGACGGGATCGAACAATGAGCAGTTCTTC
clone size: .; J gene: TRBJ1-2; D gene: .; V gene: TRBV7-3; CDR3 protein: CASSPGTTNYGYTF; CDR3 DNA: TGTGCCAGCAGCCCCGGGACTACTAACTATGGCTACACCTTC
clone size: few; J gene: TRBJ1-4; D gene: .; V gene: TRBV19; CDR3 protein: CASSGGWQGGEKLFF; CDR3 DNA: TGTGCCAGTAGTGGGGGCTGGCAGGGTGGTGAAAAACTGTTTTTT
clone size: .; J gene: TRBJ2-1; D gene: .; V gene: TRBV6-6; CDR3 protein: CASSYESYNEQFF; CDR3 DNA: TGTGCCAGCAGTTACGAGAGCTACAATGAGCAGTTCTTC
clone size: .; J gene: TRBJ1-1; D gene: .; V gene: TRBV19; CDR3 protein: CASTLRDTEAFF; CDR3 DNA: TGTGCCAGCACCCTCCGGGACACTGAAGCTTTCTTT
clone size: .; J gene: TRBJ2-7; D gene: .; V gene: TRBV18; CDR3 protein: CASSLAVGYEQYF; CDR3 DNA: TGTGCCAGCTCACTGGCGGTAGGATACGAGCAGTACTTC
clone size: .; J gene: TRBJ1-4; D gene: .; V gene: TRBV7-9; CDR3 protein: CASSWGGTTNEKLFF; CDR3 DNA: TGTGCCAGCAGCTGGGGAGGGACGACTAATGAAAAACTGTTTTTT
clone size: .; J gene: TRBJ1-6; D gene: TRBD1; V gene: TRBV30; CDR3 protein: CAWKSKGQNNSPLHF; CDR3 DNA: TGTGCCTGGAAATCAAAGGGACAGAATAATTCACCCCTCCACTTT
clone size: .; J gene: TRBJ1-1; D gene: .; V gene: TRBV29-1; CDR3 protein: CSGGGGNTEAFF; CDR3 DNA: TGCAGCGGAGGCGGAGGGAACACTGAAGCTTTCTTT
clone size: .; J gene: TRBJ1-6; D gene: TRBD1; V gene: TRBV27; CDR3 protein: CASSLTGGYNSPLHF; CDR3 DNA: TGTGCCAGCAGTTTAACAGGGGGATATAATTCACCCCTCCACTTT
clone size: .; J gene: TRBJ2-7; D gene: TRBD1; V gene: TRBV12-3/TRBV12-4; CDR3 protein: CASSYTGGEQYF; CDR3 DNA: TGTGCCAGCAGTTACACAGGGGGAGAGCAGTACTTC
clone size: .; J gene: TRBJ1-4; D gene: .; V gene: TRBV25-1; CDR3 protein: CASHEDSPTNEKLFF; CDR3 DNA: TGTGCCAGCCATGAGGACAGCCCAACTAATGAAAAACTGTTTTTT
clone size: medium-sized; J gene: TRBJ2-2; D gene: TRBD2; V gene: TRBV9; CDR3 protein: CASSDPNWWRETGELFF; CDR3 DNA: TGTGCCAGCAGCGATCCGAATTGGTGGCGGGAGACCGGGGAGCTGTTTTTT
clone size: .; J gene: TRBJ2-7; D gene: .; V gene: TRBV4-1; CDR3 protein: CASSQPGGPLEYF; CDR3 DNA: TGCGCCAGCAGCCAGCCCGGAGGACCATTGGAGTACTTC
clone size: .; J gene: TRBJ1-2; D gene: TRBD1; V gene: TRBV28; CDR3 protein: CASSWGGTGKFASYTF; CDR3 DNA: TGTGCCAGCAGTTGGGGAGGGACAGGGAAATTCGCCAGCTACACCTTC
clone size: .; J gene: TRBJ2-1; D gene: TRBD2; V gene: TRBV5-1; CDR3 protein: CASSLARLAGEYNEQFF; CDR3 DNA: TGCGCCAGCAGCTTGGCCCGACTAGCGGGGGAGTACAATGAGCAGTTCTTC
clone size: .; J gene: TRBJ2-7; D gene: TRBD2; V gene: TRBV19; CDR3 protein: CASSLGLAGGNEQYF; CDR3 DNA: TGTGCCAGTAGTCTAGGGCTAGCGGGAGGCAACGAGCAGTACTTC
clone size: .; J gene: TRBJ2-7; D gene: TRBD1; V gene: TRBV5-4; CDR3 protein: CASRRQGVAYEQYF; CDR3 DNA: TGTGCCAGCAGGCGACAGGGGGTAGCGTACGAGCAGTACTTC
clone size: .; J gene: TRBJ2-7; D gene: .; V gene: TRBV28; CDR3 protein: CAIPYEQYF; CDR3 DNA: TGTGCCATCCCTTACGAGCAGTACTTC
clone size: .; J gene: TRBJ2-3; D gene: TRBD2; V gene: TRBV3-1/TRBV3-2; CDR3 protein: CASSPEGGSGGLGDTQYF; CDR3 DNA: TGTGCCAGCAGCCCCGAGGGTGGTAGCGGGGGCCTCGGAGATACGCAGTATTTT
clone size: .; J gene: TRBJ1-1; D gene: .; V gene: TRBV29-1; CDR3 protein: CSVADRLWEAFF; CDR3 DNA: TGCAGCGTAGCGGACAGACTGTGGGAAGCTTTCTTT
clone size: few; J gene: TRBJ1-1; D gene: TRBD1; V gene: TRBV27; CDR3 protein: CASRGQSMNTEAFF; CDR3 DNA: TGTGCCAGCAGGGGACAGAGCATGAACACTGAAGCTTTCTTT
clone size: .; J gene: TRBJ2-1; D gene: TRBD2; V gene: TRBV4-2; CDR3 protein: CASSQTRLARYNEQFF; CDR3 DNA: TGTGCCAGCAGCCAGACGAGACTAGCGCGGTACAATGAGCAGTTCTTC
clone size: .; J gene: TRBJ2-3; D gene: TRBD1; V gene: TRBV7-3; CDR3 protein: CASSSSGTGSSTDTQYF; CDR3 DNA: TGTGCCAGCAGCTCATCGGGGACAGGCTCGAGCACAGATACGCAGTATTTT
clone size: .; J gene: TRBJ2-5; D gene: .; V gene: TRBV9; CDR3 protein: CASSVKGGYQETQYF; CDR3 DNA: TGTGCCAGCAGCGTAAAGGGGGGGTATCAAGAGACCCAGTACTTC